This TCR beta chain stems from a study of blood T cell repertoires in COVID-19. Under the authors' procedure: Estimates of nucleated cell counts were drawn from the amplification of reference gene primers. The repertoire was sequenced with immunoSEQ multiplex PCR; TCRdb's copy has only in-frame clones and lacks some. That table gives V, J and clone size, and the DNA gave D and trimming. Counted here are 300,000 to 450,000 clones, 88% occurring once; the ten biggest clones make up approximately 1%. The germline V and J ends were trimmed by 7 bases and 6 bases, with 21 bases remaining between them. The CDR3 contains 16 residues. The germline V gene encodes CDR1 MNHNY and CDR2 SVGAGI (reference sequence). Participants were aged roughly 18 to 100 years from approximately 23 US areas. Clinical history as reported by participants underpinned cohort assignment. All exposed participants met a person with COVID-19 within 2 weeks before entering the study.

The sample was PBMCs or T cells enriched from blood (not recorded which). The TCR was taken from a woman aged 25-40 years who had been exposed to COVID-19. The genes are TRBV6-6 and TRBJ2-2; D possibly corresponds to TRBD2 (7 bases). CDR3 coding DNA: TGTGCCAGCACTGACTGGGGGGCGGGAGTTGCCGGGGAGCTGTTTTTT. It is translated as CASTDWGAGVAGELFF.